These 13 T cell receptor beta chains share one sample of origin, sequenced in a study of T cell clonotyping in hematopoietic cell transplantation. TCRdb keeps only in-frame clones here, not all; method: immunoSEQ multiplex PCR. The sample records roughly 30,000 clones, roughly 92% being singletons. The sample in question was PBMCs, obtained 100 days after allogeneic stem cell transplant. The source of these receptors is a female patient between 50 and 60 years old who had an allogeneic stem cell transplant from a related donor, so the T cells may come from the graft donor. Some clones in this sample may be carry-over from other donors' samples.

The genes are TRBV30 and TRBJ2-2; D is uncertain. The germline V gene has CDR1 GTSNPN and CDR2 SVGIG (reference sequence). The CDR3 sequence is 14 residues long. V lost 0 bases, J lost 5 bases, and 10 bases lay in between. The CDR3: CAWSVDGITGELFF. The CDR3 DNA reads TGTGCCTGGAGTGTCGATGGGATTACCGGGGAGCTGTTTTTT. The full variable domain, completed using reference TRBV30 and TRBJ2-2, is SQTIHQWPATLVQPVGSPLSLECTVEGTSNPNLYWYRQAAGRGLQLLFYSVGIGQISSEVPQNLSASRPQDRQFILSSKKLLLSDSGFYLCAWSVDGITGELFFGEGSRLTVL.

The gene calls are TRBV9 and TRBJ1-2; 9 bases are a match to TRBD1. After removal of 3 bases from V and 3 bases from J, the junction contained 6 bases not matched to a gene. Germline V gives CDR1 SGDLS, CDR2 YYNGEE. The CDR3 is 15 residues long. CDR3 loop: CASSAHRDRDYGYTF. The CDR3 coding sequence is TGTGCCAGCAGCGCGCACCGGGACAGGGACTATGGCTACACCTTC.

This clone appeared once. This rearrangement joins TRBV7-9 to TRBJ2-2; tentative D call: TRBD2 (6 bases). Germline V lookup: CDR1 SEHNR, CDR2 FQNEAQ (reference sequence). V was cut by 5 bases and J by 3 bases, with 25 bases left in between. The CDR3 has 19 amino acids. CDR3 region: CASSTRTRRRLGDTGELFF. As DNA, the CDR3 is TGTGCCAGCAGCACACGAACAAGGAGGAGACTAGGGGACACCGGGGAGCTGTTTTTT.

Remarks on this clone: The same CDR3 can be traced to other DNA sequences in this sample. The chain joins TRBV11-2 to TRBJ2-7; D is unresolved. Germline V gene sequence: CDR1 SGHAT, CDR2 FQNNGV. The CDR3 length is 13 residues. V lost 2 bases and J lost 1, with 6 bases in between. Here the CDR3 reads CASSLQTSYEQYF. In DNA form, the CDR3 reads TGTGCCAGCAGCTTACAGACTTCCTACGAGCAGTACTTC.

The chain joins TRBV13 to TRBJ2-1, with D possibly matching TRBD1 (5 bases). The germline gives CDR1 PRHDT, CDR2 FYEKMQ (reference sequence). This CDR3 contains 14 residues. V lost 0 bases and J 8 bases, leaving 11 bases between the germline ends. The CDR3 bases are TGTGCCAGCAGCTTAGGCCGGTGGGGCGATGAGCAGTTCTTC. Its translation: CASSLGRWGDEQFF.

The V call is TRBV7-9, the J call TRBJ2-2, with 9 nucleotides matching TRBD1. With 3 bases clipped from V and 1 base from J, the junction kept 0 bases outside the gene matches. Per the germline V gene, CDR1 is SEHNR and CDR2 is FQNEAQ (reference sequence). The CDR3 is 15 amino acids. CDR3 region: CASSLGQGNTGELFF. The CDR3, as DNA: TGTGCCAGCAGCTTGGGACAGGGGAACACCGGGGAGCTGTTTTTT.

The rearrangement links TRBV5-1 to TRBJ2-3, with 8 bases aligning to TRBD2. Unmatched junction bases numbered 6, after V lost 0 bases and J lost 6 bases. The CDR3 sequence is 15 residues long. Germline lookup yields CDR1 SGHRS and CDR2 YFSETQ. The chain's CDR3 is CASSLGVAGLDTQYF. The CDR3 DNA sequence: TGCGCCAGCAGCTTGGGGGTAGCGGGGTTGGATACGCAGTATTTT.

The chain uses TRBV2 and TRBJ2-7; 8 bases align to TRBD2. J gave up 4 bases and V 4 bases, and 6 bases lay outside the gene matches. Germline CDR1 and CDR2: SNHLY and FYNNEI. The CDR3 length is 14 residues. CDR3 region: CASSVTSGSYEQYF. CDR3 DNA sequence: TGTGCCAGCAGTGTTACCAGCGGGAGTTACGAGCAGTACTTC. Looking up the rest from reference TRBV2 and TRBJ2-7 gives the full variable domain: EPEVTQTPSHQVTQMGQEVILRCVPISNHLYFYWYRQILGQKVEFLVSFYNNEISEKSEIFDDQFSVERPDGSNFTLKIRSTKLEDSAMYFCASSVTSGSYEQYFGPGTRLTVT.

The chain uses TRBV7-2 and TRBJ2-7; 8 nucleotides agree with TRBD2. This CDR3 has 14 residues. With V trimmed by 4 bases and J by 1 base, 3 bases remained unmatched. Germline V gene data show CDR1 as SGHTA and CDR2 as FQGNSA. The CDR3 DNA is TGTGCCAGCAGCTCCCTAGCGGGTTCCTACGAGCAGTACTTC. It encodes CASSSLAGSYEQYF.

This chain joins TRBV2 and TRBJ2-5; D call uncertain. V was clipped by 7 bases and J by 5 bases, with 11 bases between them. Germline V gives CDR1 SNHLY, CDR2 FYNNEI. This CDR3 region has 12 residues. The CDR3 DNA sequence: TGTGCCAGCATCTTGAGTCGGGAGACCCAGTACTTC. Protein sequence: CASILSRETQYF. Drawing the rest from reference TRBV2 and TRBJ2-5, the complete variable domain is EPEVTQTPSHQVTQMGQEVILRCVPISNHLYFYWYRQILGQKVEFLVSFYNNEISEKSEIFDDQFSVERPDGSNFTLKIRSTKLEDSAMYFCASILSRETQYFGPGTRLLVL.

The V gene is TRBV19, the J gene TRBJ1-5; D unclear. From germline, CDR1 is LNHDA and CDR2 SQIVND (reference sequence). The CDR3 spans 14 residues. V was shortened by 7 bases and J by 4 bases, with 14 bases between the two germline ends. CDR3 loop: CASNARGRNQPQHF. In nucleotides, the CDR3 is TGTGCCAGTAACGCCCGGGGAAGGAATCAGCCCCAGCATTTT.

The chain links TRBV6-5 to TRBJ1-2, with no clear D. V lost 6 bases, J lost 4 bases, and 15 bases lay in between. The germline V gene encodes CDR1 MNHEY and CDR2 SVGAGI. The CDR3 has 14 amino acids. The CDR3 bases are TGTGCCAGCAGGCCAATAGGTGTTCTCTATGGCTACACCTTC. It encodes CASRPIGVLYGYTF.

The CDR3 loop reads CASSPRTGGVTDTQYF. CDR3 sequence (DNA): TGTGCCAGCAGTCCCCGGACAGGGGGGGTCACAGATACGCAGTATTTT. The chain links TRBV28 to TRBJ2-3, with 10 positions matching TRBD1. Germline V gene lookup returns CDR1 MDHEN and CDR2 SYDVKM. V lost 5 bases, J lost 2 bases, and 7 bases stayed unmatched. The CDR3 sequence is 16 residues long.